The 6 T cell receptor beta chains reported below all come from one sample, sequenced in a study of cytomegalovirus exposure and HLA in healthy donors. Data came from immunoSEQ multiplex PCR; TCRdb stores just in-frame clones and leaves some out. The top ten clones hold about 2.9% of a sample with around 200,000 clones, 85% to 90% of them seen once. Sequenced input: PBMCs. The receptors were sampled from a young woman in good health and CMV-seronegative.

The genes are TRBV28 and TRBJ2-7; possible D gene TRBD1, 6 bases. The germline V gene encodes CDR1 MDHEN and CDR2 SYDVKM. The V end lost 6 bases, the J end lost 2 bases, and 20 bases lay between the germline ends. CDR3 size: 16 residues. The CDR3 region has the DNA TGTGCCAGCAGATCATCCAGGGGAGAACGCACCTACGAGCAGTACTTC. Translation: CASRSSRGERTYEQYF.

This clone came up a few times. The rearrangement uses TRBV2 and TRBJ2-3; 9 nucleotides match TRBD2. Trimming cost V 4 bases and J 7 bases; bases outside gene matches: 9. The CDR3 extends over 15 amino acids. Germline values: CDR1 SNHLY, CDR2 FYNNEI. The CDR3 reads CASSGNSGSRNTQYF. CDR3 nucleotides: TGTGCCAGCAGTGGTAATAGCGGGAGTCGAAATACGCAGTATTTT.

V is TRBV15 and J is TRBJ2-1; a possible D gene is TRBD1 (5 bases). The germline V gene has CDR1 LNHNV and CDR2 YYDKDF (reference sequence). The CDR3 runs to 13 residues. The V end lost 9 bases, the J end lost 7 bases, and 16 bases lay between the germline ends. The CDR3: CATGAFSLNEQFF. Here the CDR3 DNA reads TGTGCCACTGGGGCCTTCTCTCTTAATGAGCAGTTCTTC. Full variable domain (missing parts from reference TRBV15 and TRBJ2-1): DAMVIQNPRYQVTQFGKPVTLSCSQTLNHNVMYWYQQKSSQAPKLLFHYYDKDFNNEADTPDNFQSRRPNTSFCFLDIRSPGLGDTAMYLCATGAFSLNEQFFGPGTRLTVL.

V and J are TRBV28 and TRBJ2-7, with TRBD2 as a possible D gene (5 bases). The germline V gene has CDR1 MDHEN and CDR2 SYDVKM. V shed 4 bases and J shed 2 bases, with 15 bases lying between them. There are 15 residues in the CDR3. The CDR3 DNA follows: TGTGCCAGCAGTTGGGCGGTCCGGGAAGCCTACGAGCAGTACTTC. It yields the protein CASSWAVREAYEQYF.

This chain connects TRBV18 to TRBJ1-5; the D gene is possibly TRBD1 (5 bases). There are 13 residues in the CDR3. Germline lookup yields CDR1 KGHSH and CDR2 LQKENI. With 8 bases removed from V and 3 bases from J, the gap between germline ends came to 11 bases. DNA for the CDR3: TGTGCCAGCACCGACAGCTACAATCAGCCCCAGCATTTT. It yields the protein CASTDSYNQPQHF.

This rearrangement joins TRBV6-6 to TRBJ1-4; no firm D call. CDR3 length: 15 amino acids. Deletions cut 2 bases from V and 5 bases from J, with 12 bases between. Germline assignment: CDR1 MNHNY and CDR2 SVGAGI (reference sequence). In DNA form, the CDR3 reads TGTGCCAGCAGTTACCAAGATACCAGGAATGAAAAACTGTTTTTT. It codes for CASSYQDTRNEKLFF.